The entry below gives a single T cell receptor beta chain sequence along with its context. A J-beta primer mix and a sample-barcoded 5' primer were used in a second PCR of about 7 to 11 cycles. Via MiXCR, TCRdb re-called the 5' RACE reads, giving one row per CDR3 protein. The sample lists roughly 730,000 distinct CDR3 sequences; roughly three fifths were seen once. CDR3 length equals 14 residues. After removal of 8 bases from V and 2 bases from J, the junction contained 5 bases not matched to a gene. Germline-derived CDR1 and CDR2 are MDHEN and SYDVKM. This sample is part of a study of blood T cells in healthy people across ages.

The sample was blood. The receptor was isolated from a man aged 40-55 years in good health. The rearrangement uses TRBV28 and TRBJ2-1, with 8 bases identical to TRBD2. The CDR3 sequence: CASQTGGAYNEQFF. CDR3 DNA sequence: TGTGCCAGCCAAACCGGGGGGGCCTACAATGAGCAGTTCTTC.